This T cell receptor (beta chain) was captured in a study of OX40 agonist ivuxolimab in advanced cancers. Study-wide context: Ivuxolimab, which is an agonistic anti-OX40 (CD134) antibody, was administered to the patients. Administration of intravenous ivuxolimab to patients occurred every 2 weeks at 0.01 to 10 mg/kg.

Only in-frame clones appear in the TCRdb table, and some are missing; sequencing was by immunoSEQ multiplex PCR. The sample includes about 98,000 clones, 90% to 95% of them seen just once. The germline V gene encodes CDR1 SNHLY and CDR2 FYNNEI. There are 13 residues in the CDR3. The J segment lost 4 bases and the V segment lost 7 bases, leaving 6 bases of the junction unmatched. Excluded were patients having autoimmune disease history or systemic immunosuppression. The chain links TRBV2 to TRBJ1-2; 7 bases line up with TRBD1. Sample: CD4+ or CD8+ T cells sorted from blood, taken in a trial of the OX40 agonist ivuxolimab. The sequence was collected from an adult with an advanced solid tumor such as melanoma, head and neck, liver or kidney cancer. The CDR3 spells CASIRDSSYGYTF. The CDR3 DNA follows: TGTGCCAGCATCCGGGACAGCTCCTATGGCTACACCTTC. The entire variable domain, with the rest obtained from reference TRBV2 and TRBJ1-2, is as follows: EPEVTQTPSHQVTQMGQEVILRCVPISNHLYFYWYRQILGQKVEFLVSFYNNEISEKSEIFDDQFSVERPDGSNFTLKIRSTKLEDSAMYFCASIRDSSYGYTFGSGTRLTVV.